The 16 T cell receptor beta chains in this list originate from one sample, sequenced in a study of cytomegalovirus exposure and HLA in healthy donors. A multiplex PCR was run with 60 Vbeta primers and 13 Jbeta primers. Measured with immunoSEQ multiplex PCR; TCRdb has only the in-frame clones, and not every one. The data hold 130,000 or so clones, with roughly 80% observed a single time. The sample comprised PBMCs. The receptors here all came from a man aged 25 to 40 in good health and CMV-seronegative.

The chain carries TRBV5-1 and TRBJ2-7; D is ambiguous. Germline CDR1 is SGHRS and CDR2 is YFSETQ. V shed 4 bases and J shed 0 bases, with 14 bases lying between them. This CDR3 has 15 residues. The CDR3 reads CASSLFASSSYEQYF. The CDR3 coding sequence is TGCGCCAGCAGCCTATTCGCTTCGAGCTCCTACGAGCAGTACTTC.

Worth noting for this clone: The sample carries other DNA sequences with the same CDR3. The gene calls are TRBV5-1 and TRBJ2-2; D gene uncertain. Looked up from germline, CDR1 is SGHRS and CDR2 is YFSETQ. This CDR3 is built from 13 residues. V lost 1 base and J 8 bases, leaving 9 bases between the germline ends. DNA of the CDR3: TGCGCCAGCAGCTTGTTCCCAACTGGGGAGCTGTTTTTT. Translated: CASSLFPTGELFF.

V usage is TRBV2 and J usage is TRBJ2-3; 11 nucleotides line up with TRBD2. Germline V gives CDR1 SNHLY, CDR2 FYNNEI. V shed 7 bases, J shed 0 bases, and the junction held 9 bases outside the gene matches. This CDR3 has 17 amino acids. CDR3 region: CASMRLAGPLSTDTQYF. The CDR3 DNA reads as TGTGCCAGCATGCGACTAGCGGGGCCCCTAAGCACAGATACGCAGTATTTT.

The gene calls are TRBV19 and TRBJ1-6; TRBD1 might be the D (5 bases). The CDR3 spans 15 residues. Trimming stripped 3 bases from V and 6 bases from J, with 12 bases between. Germline V gene lookup returns CDR1 LNHDA and CDR2 SQIVND (reference sequence). CDR3 protein: CASSMIQGPNSPLHF. The CDR3 nucleotides read TGTGCCAGTAGTATGATCCAGGGCCCTAATTCACCCCTCCACTTT.

V usage is TRBV9 and J usage is TRBJ1-1; D may be TRBD1 (6 bases). Trimming stripped 4 bases from V and 0 bases from J, with 10 bases between. In germline, CDR1 is SGDLS, CDR2 YYNGEE. This CDR3 has 14 residues. CDR3 residues: CASSPGQLNTEAFF. In nucleotides, the CDR3 is TGTGCCAGCAGCCCTGGACAGTTGAACACTGAAGCTTTCTTT.

The chain is built from TRBV6-5 and TRBJ2-7, with 12 bases identical to TRBD2. This CDR3 is built from 15 residues. In germline, CDR1 is MNHEY, CDR2 SVGAGI. Losses at the gene ends were 6 bases for V and 6 bases for J; bases not matched to a gene: 9. This CDR3 reads CASRPTGLAGTEQYF. The CDR3 bases are TGTGCCAGCAGACCGACCGGACTAGCGGGGACCGAGCAGTACTTC.

V usage is TRBV19 and J usage is TRBJ2-6, with a possible D match to TRBD1 (5 bases). The CDR3 totals 19 residues. Trimming cost V 2 bases and J 0 bases, with 17 bases left between them. Germline lookup yields CDR1 LNHDA and CDR2 SQIVND (reference sequence). CDR3 DNA sequence: TGTGCCAGTAGTATACGGTCTAAAGACAGAGGCTCTGGGGCCAACGTCCTGACTTTC. Translation: CASSIRSKDRGSGANVLTF.

This chain links TRBV9 with TRBJ1-6, with a possible D match to TRBD1 (5 bases). The CDR3 is 13 amino acids. V was cut by 4 bases and J by 9 bases, with 11 bases left in between. Looked up from germline, CDR1 is SGDLS and CDR2 is YYNGEE. The CDR3 sequence is CASSYRGGSPLHF. In DNA form, the CDR3 reads TGTGCCAGCAGCTACCGGGGGGGTTCACCCCTCCACTTT.

The V call is TRBV7-8, the J call TRBJ1-5, with 8 nucleotides matching TRBD1. Trimming took 0 bases from V and 5 from J; bases not matched to a gene: 0. The CDR3 is 14 residues long. Germline CDR1 reads SGHVS; CDR2 reads FQNEAQ. The CDR3: CASSLATGDQPQHF. The DNA of the CDR3 is TGTGCCAGCAGCTTAGCGACAGGGGATCAGCCCCAGCATTTT.

This sequence joins TRBV28 and TRBJ2-1; 7 bases are shared with TRBD2. Germline V gene data show CDR1 as MDHEN and CDR2 as SYDVKM. J gave up 4 bases and V 5 bases, and 8 bases lay outside the gene matches. The CDR3 runs 15 residues. CDR3 in amino acids: CASSPLPGGYNEQFF. The CDR3 DNA is TGTGCCAGCAGTCCGCTCCCCGGGGGGTACAATGAGCAGTTCTTC. Drawing the rest from reference TRBV28 and TRBJ2-1, the complete variable domain is DVKVTQSSRYLVKRTGEKVFLECVQDMDHENMFWYRQDPGLGLRLIYFSYDVKMKEKGDIPEGYSVSREKKERFSLILESASTNQTSMYLCASSPLPGGYNEQFFGPGTRLTVL.

The chain links TRBV27 to TRBJ2-1; the match to TRBD2 covers 10 bases. CDR3 length equals 13 residues. CDR1 MNHEY and CDR2 SMNVEV come from the germline V gene (reference sequence). V lost 3 bases, J lost 7 bases, and 0 bases stayed unmatched. The CDR3 sequence is CASSLGLANEQFF. CDR3 in DNA: TGTGCCAGCAGTTTGGGACTAGCGAATGAGCAGTTCTTC.

There are a few counts of this clone. CDR3 nucleotides: TGCGCCAGCAGCTTGGGGCTAGCGGGGGAGGTAGAGACCCAGTACTTC. Amino acids: CASSLGLAGEVETQYF. The chain uses TRBV5-1 and TRBJ2-5, with 10 bases matching TRBD2. The CDR3 loop spans 16 amino acids. Looked up from germline, CDR1 is SGHRS and CDR2 is YFSETQ. Germline trimming cut 0 bases from V and 4 bases from J; bases unmatched to any gene: 6.

This chain joins TRBV7-9 and TRBJ1-4, with TRBD1 identical over 10 bases. Germline V gene sequence: CDR1 SEHNR, CDR2 FQNEAQ (reference sequence). V lost 4 bases to trimming and J lost 11 bases; unmatched junction nucleotides: 19. The length of the CDR3 is 18 residues. CDR3 nucleotide sequence: TGTGCCAGCAGCTCCCACTCAACCATAAGGGACAGGGGAGGCAAACTGTTTTTT. It yields the protein CASSSHSTIRDRGGKLFF.

The chain has TRBV4-3 and TRBJ2-5; D remains unclear. This CDR3 region has 13 residues. Trimming pared 1 base from V and 6 bases from J, leaving 9 bases between. Germline V gene lookup returns CDR1 LGHNA and CDR2 YSLEER. CDR3 nucleotide sequence: TGCGCCAGCAGCCAAGGGCAATATAAGACCCAGTACTTC. This translates into CASSQGQYKTQYF.

The V and J genes are TRBV5-1 and TRBJ1-2; 10 bases match TRBD1. CDR3 length: 16 amino acids. The germline gives CDR1 SGHRS, CDR2 YFSETQ. With V trimmed by 0 bases and J by 6 bases, 8 bases remained unmatched. CDR3 nucleotide sequence: TGCGCCAGCAGCTTGGGCTACCCGACAGGGGGCGATGGCTACACCTTC. It translates to CASSLGYPTGGDGYTF.

The sample holds one count of this clone. This chain connects TRBV19 to TRBJ1-2; perhaps TRBD1 as D (5 bases). V was trimmed by 5 bases and J by 9 bases, leaving 13 bases between them. Germline V CDR1 and CDR2: LNHDA, SQIVND (reference sequence). The CDR3 has 12 residues. The CDR3 DNA reads as TGTGCCAGTAGTCTGACAGAGCGAAGCTACACCTTC. It translates to CASSLTERSYTF. Together with reference TRBV19 and TRBJ1-2, the CDR3 gives the full variable domain: DGGITQSPKYLFRKEGQNVTLSCEQNLNHDAMYWYRQDPGQGLRLIYYSQIVNDFQKGDIAEGYSVSREKKESFPLTVTSAQKNPTAFYLCASSLTERSYTFGSGTRLTVV.